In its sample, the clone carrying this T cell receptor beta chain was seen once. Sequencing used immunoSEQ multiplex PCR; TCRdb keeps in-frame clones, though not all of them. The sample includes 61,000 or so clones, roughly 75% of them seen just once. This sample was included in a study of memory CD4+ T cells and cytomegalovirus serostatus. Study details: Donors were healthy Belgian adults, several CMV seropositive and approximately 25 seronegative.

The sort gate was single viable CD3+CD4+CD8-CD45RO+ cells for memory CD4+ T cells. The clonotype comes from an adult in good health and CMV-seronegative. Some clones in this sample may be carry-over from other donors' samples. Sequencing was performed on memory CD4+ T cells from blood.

This CDR3 reads CASSLRQGPDTQYF. The CDR3 DNA is TGTGCCAGCAGTTTAAGGCAGGGCCCAGATACGCAGTATTTT. The chain uses TRBV27 and TRBJ2-3; a possible D gene is TRBD1 (5 bases). This CDR3 spans 14 amino acids. V was trimmed by 2 bases and J by 4 bases, leaving 10 bases between them. Germline CDR1 MNHEY, CDR2 SMNVEV (reference sequence).